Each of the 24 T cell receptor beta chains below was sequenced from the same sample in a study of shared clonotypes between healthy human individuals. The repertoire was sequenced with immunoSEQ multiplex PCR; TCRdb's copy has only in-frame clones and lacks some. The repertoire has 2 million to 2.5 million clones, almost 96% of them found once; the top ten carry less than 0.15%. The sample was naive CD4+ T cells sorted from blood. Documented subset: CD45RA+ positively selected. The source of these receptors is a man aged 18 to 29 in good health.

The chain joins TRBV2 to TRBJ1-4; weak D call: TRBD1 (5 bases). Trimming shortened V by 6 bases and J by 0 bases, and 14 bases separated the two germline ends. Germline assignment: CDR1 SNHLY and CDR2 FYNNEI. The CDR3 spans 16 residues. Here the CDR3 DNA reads TGTGCCAGCAGCGAGCGGGGCTTAGCAACTAATGAAAAACTGTTTTTT. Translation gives CASSERGLATNEKLFF.

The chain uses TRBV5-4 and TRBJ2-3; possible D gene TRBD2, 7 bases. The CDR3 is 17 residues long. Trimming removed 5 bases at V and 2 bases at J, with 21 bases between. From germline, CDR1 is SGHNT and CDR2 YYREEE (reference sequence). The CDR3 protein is CASRPKAGGRPTDTQYF. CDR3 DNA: TGTGCCAGCAGACCAAAGGCCGGGGGGCGGCCCACAGATACGCAGTATTTT.

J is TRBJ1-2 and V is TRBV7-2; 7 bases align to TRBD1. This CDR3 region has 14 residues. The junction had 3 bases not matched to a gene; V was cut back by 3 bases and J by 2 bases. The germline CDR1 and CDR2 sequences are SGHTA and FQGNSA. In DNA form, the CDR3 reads TGTGCCAGCAGCTTCCCGGGACAGAACTATGGCTACACCTTC. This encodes CASSFPGQNYGYTF.

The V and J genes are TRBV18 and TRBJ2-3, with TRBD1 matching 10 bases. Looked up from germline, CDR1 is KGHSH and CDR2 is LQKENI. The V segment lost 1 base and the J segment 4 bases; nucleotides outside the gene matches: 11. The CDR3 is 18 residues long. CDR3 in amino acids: CASSPQPTGGTPADTQYF. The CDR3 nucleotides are TGTGCCAGCTCACCACAGCCGACAGGGGGCACGCCTGCAGATACGCAGTATTTT.

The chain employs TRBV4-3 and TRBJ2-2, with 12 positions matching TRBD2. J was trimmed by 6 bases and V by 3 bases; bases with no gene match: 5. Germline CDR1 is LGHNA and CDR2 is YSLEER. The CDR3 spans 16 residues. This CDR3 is CASSHRLAGEAGELFF. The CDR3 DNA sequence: TGCGCCAGCAGCCACAGACTAGCGGGAGAAGCCGGGGAGCTGTTTTTT.

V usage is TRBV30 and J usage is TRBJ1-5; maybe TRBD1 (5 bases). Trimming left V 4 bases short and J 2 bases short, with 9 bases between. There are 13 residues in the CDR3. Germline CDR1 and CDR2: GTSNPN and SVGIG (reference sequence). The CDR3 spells CAWTGKGNQPQHF. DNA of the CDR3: TGTGCCTGGACAGGGAAGGGCAATCAGCCCCAGCATTTT.

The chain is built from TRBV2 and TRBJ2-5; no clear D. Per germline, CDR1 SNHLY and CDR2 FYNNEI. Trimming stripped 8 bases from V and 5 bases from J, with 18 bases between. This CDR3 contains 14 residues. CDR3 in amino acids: CASPTGVMAETQYF. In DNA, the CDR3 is TGTGCCAGCCCGACTGGAGTGATGGCGGAGACCCAGTACTTC.

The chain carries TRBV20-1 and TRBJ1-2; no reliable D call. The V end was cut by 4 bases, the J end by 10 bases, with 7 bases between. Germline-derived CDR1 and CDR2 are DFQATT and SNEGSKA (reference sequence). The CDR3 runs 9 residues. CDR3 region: CSATQYYTF. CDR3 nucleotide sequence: TGCAGTGCTACACAATACTACACCTTC.

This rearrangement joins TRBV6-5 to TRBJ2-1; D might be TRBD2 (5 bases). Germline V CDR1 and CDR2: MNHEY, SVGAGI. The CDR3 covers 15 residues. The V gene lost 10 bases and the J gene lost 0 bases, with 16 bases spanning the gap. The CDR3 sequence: CATGRGSSSYNEQFF. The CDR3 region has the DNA TGTGCCACCGGACGGGGTTCAAGCTCCTACAATGAGCAGTTCTTC.

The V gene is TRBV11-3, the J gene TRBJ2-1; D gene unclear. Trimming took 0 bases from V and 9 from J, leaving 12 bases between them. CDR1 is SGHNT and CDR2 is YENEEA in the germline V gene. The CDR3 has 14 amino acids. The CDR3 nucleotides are TGTGCCAGCAGCTTAGATCTAAATACCGGTGAGCAGTTCTTC. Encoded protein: CASSLDLNTGEQFF.

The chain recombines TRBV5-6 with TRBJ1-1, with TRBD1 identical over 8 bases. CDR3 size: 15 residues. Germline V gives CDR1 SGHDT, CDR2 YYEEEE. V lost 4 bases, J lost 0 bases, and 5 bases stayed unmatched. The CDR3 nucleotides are TGTGCCAGCAGCCCATTGGACAGGGTGAACACTGAAGCTTTCTTT. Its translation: CASSPLDRVNTEAFF.

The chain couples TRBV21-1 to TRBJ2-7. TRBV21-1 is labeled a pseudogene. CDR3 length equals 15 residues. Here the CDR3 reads CAGGKREQISYEQYF. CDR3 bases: TGTGCCGGGGGTAAACGGGAACAGATCTCCTACGAGCAGTACTTC.

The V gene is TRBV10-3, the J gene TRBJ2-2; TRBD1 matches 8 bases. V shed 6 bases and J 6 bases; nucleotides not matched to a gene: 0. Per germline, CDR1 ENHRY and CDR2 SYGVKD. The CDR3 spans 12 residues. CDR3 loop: CAIRDRAGELFF. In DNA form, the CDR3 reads TGTGCCATCAGGGACAGGGCCGGGGAGCTGTTTTTT.

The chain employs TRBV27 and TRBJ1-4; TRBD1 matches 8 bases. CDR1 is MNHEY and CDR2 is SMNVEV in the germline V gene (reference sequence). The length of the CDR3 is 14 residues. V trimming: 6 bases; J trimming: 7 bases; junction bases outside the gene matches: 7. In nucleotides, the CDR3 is TGTGCCAGCAGGTCACAGGGGGTCGGTGAAAAACTGTTTTTT. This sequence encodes CASRSQGVGEKLFF.

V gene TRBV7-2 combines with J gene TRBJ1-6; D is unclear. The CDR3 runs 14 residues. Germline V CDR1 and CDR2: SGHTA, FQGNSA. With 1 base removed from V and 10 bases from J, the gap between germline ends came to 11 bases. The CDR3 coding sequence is TGTGCCAGCAGCTTAGAGGGATCGGGCTCACCCCTCCACTTT. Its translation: CASSLEGSGSPLHF.

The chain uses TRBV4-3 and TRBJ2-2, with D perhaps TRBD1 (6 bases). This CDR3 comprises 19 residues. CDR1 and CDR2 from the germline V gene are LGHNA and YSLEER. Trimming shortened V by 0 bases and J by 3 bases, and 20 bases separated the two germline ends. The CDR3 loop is CASSQDWALGQGYTGELFF. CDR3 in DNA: TGCGCCAGCAGCCAAGATTGGGCATTGGGGCAGGGGTACACCGGGGAGCTGTTTTTT.

CDR3 bases: TGTGCCAGCAGCACCGGGACAGGGGTTGGTAGCACTGAAGCTTTCTTT. Its translation is CASSTGTGVGSTEAFF. This chain joins TRBV5-6 and TRBJ1-1; the match to TRBD1 covers 10 bases. The germline V gene encodes CDR1 SGHDT and CDR2 YYEEEE. There are 16 residues in the CDR3. After removal of 4 bases from V and 4 bases from J, the junction contained 10 bases not matched to a gene.

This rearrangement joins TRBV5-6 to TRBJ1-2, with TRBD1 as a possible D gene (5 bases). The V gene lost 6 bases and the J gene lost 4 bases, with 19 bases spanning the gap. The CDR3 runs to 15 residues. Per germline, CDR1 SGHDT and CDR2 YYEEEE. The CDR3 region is CASTGEGQGAYGYTF. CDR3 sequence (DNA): TGTGCCAGCACGGGGGAGGGGCAGGGCGCCTATGGCTACACCTTC.

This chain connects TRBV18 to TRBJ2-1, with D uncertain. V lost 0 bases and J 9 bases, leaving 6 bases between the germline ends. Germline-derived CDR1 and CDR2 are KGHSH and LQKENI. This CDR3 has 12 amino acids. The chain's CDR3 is CASSPPKAEQFF. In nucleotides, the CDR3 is TGTGCCAGCTCACCACCGAAGGCTGAGCAGTTCTTC.

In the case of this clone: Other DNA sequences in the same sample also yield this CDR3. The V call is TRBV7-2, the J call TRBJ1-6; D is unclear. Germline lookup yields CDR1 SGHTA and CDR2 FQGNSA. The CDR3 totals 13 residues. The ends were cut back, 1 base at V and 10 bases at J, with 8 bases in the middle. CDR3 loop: CASSLDPGSPLHF. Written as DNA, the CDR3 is TGTGCCAGCAGCTTAGATCCGGGGTCACCCCTCCACTTT.

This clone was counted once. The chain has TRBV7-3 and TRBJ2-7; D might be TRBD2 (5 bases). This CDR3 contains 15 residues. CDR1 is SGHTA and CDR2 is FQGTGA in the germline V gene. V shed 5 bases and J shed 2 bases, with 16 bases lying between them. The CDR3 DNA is TGTGCCAGCAGCCCCTCGGGCGGGCAAACCTACGAGCAGTACTTC. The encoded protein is CASSPSGGQTYEQYF.

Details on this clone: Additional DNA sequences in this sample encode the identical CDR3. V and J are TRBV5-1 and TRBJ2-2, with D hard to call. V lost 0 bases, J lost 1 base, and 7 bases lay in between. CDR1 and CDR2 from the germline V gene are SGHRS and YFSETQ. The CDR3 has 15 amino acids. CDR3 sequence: CASSLEGRNTGELFF. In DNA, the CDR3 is TGCGCCAGCAGCTTGGAGGGCCGGAACACCGGGGAGCTGTTTTTT.

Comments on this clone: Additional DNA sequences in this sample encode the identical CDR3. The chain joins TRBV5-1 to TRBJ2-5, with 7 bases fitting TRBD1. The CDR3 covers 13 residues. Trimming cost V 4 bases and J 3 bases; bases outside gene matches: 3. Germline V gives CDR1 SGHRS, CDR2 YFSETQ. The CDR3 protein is CASSPTGEETQYF. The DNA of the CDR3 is TGCGCCAGCAGCCCTACAGGGGAAGAGACCCAGTACTTC.

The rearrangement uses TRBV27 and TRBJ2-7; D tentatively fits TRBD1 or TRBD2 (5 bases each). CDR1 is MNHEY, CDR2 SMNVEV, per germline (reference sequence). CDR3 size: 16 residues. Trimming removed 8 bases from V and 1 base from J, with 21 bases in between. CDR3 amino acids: CASGGRRETFSYEQYF. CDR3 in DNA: TGTGCCAGCGGGGGTCGCCGGGAAACCTTTTCCTACGAGCAGTACTTC.